This record concerns one TCR beta chain sequence. CDR1 is SGHRS, CDR2 YFSETQ, per germline. V was clipped by 2 bases and J by 2 bases; unmatched bases: 3. The CDR3 has 14 amino acids. This sample stems from a study of blood T cell repertoires in COVID-19. Study details: Some COVID-19 samples were acute and others convalescent; all came from the United States, Italy and Spain. In each case, the material was cDNA or gDNA derived from T cells, B-cell-depleted T cells, or PBMCs.

Profiling relied on immunoSEQ multiplex PCR, and the TCRdb table lists in-frame clones only, not all of them. The sample consists of 55,000 to 65,000 clones, 75% to 95% of them appearing once. The chain carries TRBV5-1 and TRBJ2-5; 7 bases agree with TRBD1. The TCR originated in a human donor in a cohort sampled during active COVID-19. Sequencing was carried out using peripheral blood. CDR3 protein: CASSFGTAQETQYF. The CDR3 nucleotides read TGCGCCAGCAGCTTCGGGACAGCGCAAGAGACCCAGTACTTC. Together with reference TRBV5-1 and TRBJ2-5, the CDR3 gives the full variable domain: KAGVTQTPRYLIKTRGQQVTLSCSPISGHRSVSWYQQTPGQGLQFLFEYFSETQRNKGNFPGRFSGRQFSNSRSEMNVSTLELGDSALYLCASSFGTAQETQYFGPGTRLLVL.